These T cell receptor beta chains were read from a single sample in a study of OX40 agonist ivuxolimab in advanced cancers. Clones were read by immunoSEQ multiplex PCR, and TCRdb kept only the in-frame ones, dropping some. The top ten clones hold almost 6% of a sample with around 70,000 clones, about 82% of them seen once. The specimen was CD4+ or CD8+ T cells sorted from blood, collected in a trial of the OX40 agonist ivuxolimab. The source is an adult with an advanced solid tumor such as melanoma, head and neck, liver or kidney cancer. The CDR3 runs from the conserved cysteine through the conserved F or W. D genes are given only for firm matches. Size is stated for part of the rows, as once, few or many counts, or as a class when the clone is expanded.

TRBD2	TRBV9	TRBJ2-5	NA	TGTGCCAGCAGCGCAATTAGCGGGAGGGCCCAAGAGACCCAGTACTTC	CASSAISGRAQETQYF
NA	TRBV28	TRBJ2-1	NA	TGTGCCAGCAGTTTATGGGGCGCAAGGGATGAGCAGTTCTTC	CASSLWGARDEQFF
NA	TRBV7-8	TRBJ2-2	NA	TGTGCCAGCAGCTTAGGAGGGGCGAACGGGGAGCTGTTTTTT	CASSLGGANGELFF
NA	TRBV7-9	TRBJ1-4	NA	TGTGCCAGCAGCTTAGTGGGTGAAAAACTGTTTTTT	CASSLVGEKLFF
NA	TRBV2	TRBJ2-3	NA	TGTGCCAGCAGGTCGACAGGAGACACGCAGTATTTT	CASRSTGDTQYF
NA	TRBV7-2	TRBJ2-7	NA	TGTGCCAGCAGCTCCGAAGGAGGGTTCTCCTACGAGCAGTACTTC	CASSSEGGFSYEQYF
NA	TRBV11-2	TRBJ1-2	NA	TGTGCCAGCAGCTTACGGGCAGGAGAGAGTGGCTACACCTTC	CASSLRAGESGYTF
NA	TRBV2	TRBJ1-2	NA	TGTGCCAGCAGTGGGCAGGGCTCTCGCTATGGCTACACCTTC	CASSGQGSRYGYTF
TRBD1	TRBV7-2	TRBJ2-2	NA	TGTGCCAGCAGCGCCTCCCAGGGGGCCGGGGAGCTGTTTTTT	CASSASQGAGELFF
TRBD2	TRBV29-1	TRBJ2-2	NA	TGCAGCTCCACCGGGCCTAGCGGGGGGACCGGGGAGCTGTTTTTT	CSSTGPSGGTGELFF
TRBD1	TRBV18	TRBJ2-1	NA	TGTGCCAGCTCACCCGGGACAGGGGCGTACAATGAGCAGTTCTTC	CASSPGTGAYNEQFF
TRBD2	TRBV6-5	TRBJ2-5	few	TGTGCCAGCAGTCCCGCGGGGGGGGTTTTACAGACCCAGTACTTC	CASSPAGGVLQTQYF
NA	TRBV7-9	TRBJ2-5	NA	TGTGCCAGCAGCTTAGCAGGGGTCGAGACCCAGTACTTC	CASSLAGVETQYF
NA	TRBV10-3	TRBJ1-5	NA	TGTGCCATCAGTGAGTCCAAGAGTGAGAATCAGCCCCAGCATTTT	CAISESKSENQPQHF
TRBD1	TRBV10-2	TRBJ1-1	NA	TGCGCCAGCAGATTCCCGGGACAGGGGGCGATGAACACTGAAGCTTTCTTT	CASRFPGQGAMNTEAFF
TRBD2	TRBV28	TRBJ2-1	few	TGTGCCAGCAGCCCGGAGGGAGGGACGAACAATGAGCAGTTCTTC	CASSPEGGTNNEQFF
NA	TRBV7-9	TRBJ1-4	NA	TGTGCCAGCAGACCGTACAGGGAGCTTGATGAAAAACTGTTTTTT	CASRPYRELDEKLFF
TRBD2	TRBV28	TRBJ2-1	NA	TGTGCCAGCGCAAAGGGCGGGAGGGCTTTTGGTGAGCAGTTCTTC	CASAKGGRAFGEQFF
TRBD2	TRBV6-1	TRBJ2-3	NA	TGTGCCAGCAGTGAAGCGCTAGCGGGAGCAGATACGCAGTATTTT	CASSEALAGADTQYF
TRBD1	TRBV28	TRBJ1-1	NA	TGTGCCAGTCGACAGGGTCAGGCCAGAGCTTTCTTT	CASRQGQARAFF
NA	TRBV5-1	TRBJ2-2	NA	TGCGCCAGCAGCTTGAAAGTGCGAGAGGCCGGGGAGCTGTTTTTT	CASSLKVREAGELFF
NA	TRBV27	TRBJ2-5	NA	TGTGCCAGCAGTTTATCTACGGGGACCCAGTACTTC	CASSLSTGTQYF
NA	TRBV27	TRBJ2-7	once	TGTGCCAGCAGTTTATGGAGCGGAGGTGCCTACGAGCAGTACTTC	CASSLWSGGAYEQYF
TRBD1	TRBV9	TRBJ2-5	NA	TGTGCCAGCAGCGTAGGGGGCAGGGGGCGCCAAGAGACCCAGTACTTC	CASSVGGRGRQETQYF
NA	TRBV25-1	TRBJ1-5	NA	TGTGCCAGCAGTATAGGGAGCAATCAGCCCCAGCATTTT	CASSIGSNQPQHF
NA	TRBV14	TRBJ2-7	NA	TGTGCCAGCAGCCAAGGGGGTTTGGGGGACAACCCTTCCTACGAGCAGTACTTC	CASSQGGLGDNPSYEQYF
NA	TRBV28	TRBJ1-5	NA	TGTGCCAGCATCGTAGCGTGGCCCATTAGCAATCAGCCCCAGCATTTT	CASIVAWPISNQPQHF
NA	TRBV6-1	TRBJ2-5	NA	TGTGCCAGCAGTGTGACAGTCTCCCAAGAGACCCAGTACTTC	CASSVTVSQETQYF
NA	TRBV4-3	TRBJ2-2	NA	TGCGCCAGCAGCCAAGAAGTGTCAGGGGTGGGCGGGGAGCTGTTTTTT	CASSQEVSGVGGELFF
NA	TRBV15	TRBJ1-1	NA	TGTGCCACCAGCAGAGATGTTACTGAAGCTTTCTTT	CATSRDVTEAFF
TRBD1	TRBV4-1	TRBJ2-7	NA	TGCGCCAGCAGCCAAGATTCAACAGGGGGCTCCTACGAGCAGTACTTC	CASSQDSTGGSYEQYF
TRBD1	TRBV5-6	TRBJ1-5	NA	TGTGCCAGCAGCTTAAACAGGGGTCGGGGGCCCCAGCATTTT	CASSLNRGRGPQHF
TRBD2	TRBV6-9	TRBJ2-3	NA	TGTGCCAGCAGTCTAATCTCGGGACTAGCGTTCACTGGCGATACGCAGTATTTT	CASSLISGLAFTGDTQYF
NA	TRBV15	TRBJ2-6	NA	TGTGCCACCAGCGGAGCGGAGTCTGGGGCCAACGTCCTGACTTTC	CATSGAESGANVLTF
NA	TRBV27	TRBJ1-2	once	TGTGCCAGCAGTTTATGGTCCGGGGGCTCTGATAACTATGGCTACACCTTC	CASSLWSGGSDNYGYTF
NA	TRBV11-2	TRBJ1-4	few	TGTGCCAGCAGCTTAGTCCGTGGTTGGCGGGGGGGCGTACAAGAAAAACTGTTTTTT	CASSLVRGWRGGVQEKLFF
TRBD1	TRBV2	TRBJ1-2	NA	TGTGCCAGCCTAGGGGGCGCCCGGGTGTCCGGCTACACCTTC	CASLGGARVSGYTF
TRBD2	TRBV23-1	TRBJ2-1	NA	TGCGCCAGCAGTCAAGGAATCCCGGGACTAGCGGGCAAAACCTACAATGAGCAGTTCTTC	CASSQGIPGLAGKTYNEQFF
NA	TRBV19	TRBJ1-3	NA	TGTGCCAGTAGTATCGGAACTGGAAACACCATATATTTT	CASSIGTGNTIYF
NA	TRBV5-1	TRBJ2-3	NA	TGCGCCAGCAGCTTGGCCATAGGGTTGCCCGGGGCAGATACGCAGTATTTT	CASSLAIGLPGADTQYF
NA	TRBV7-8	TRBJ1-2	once	TGTGCCAGCAGCTCCACCAGCTGGGATGGCTACACCTTC	CASSSTSWDGYTF
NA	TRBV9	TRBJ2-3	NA	TGTGCCAGCAGCGTAGGACTAGGGACCGTCACAGATACGCAGTATTTT	CASSVGLGTVTDTQYF
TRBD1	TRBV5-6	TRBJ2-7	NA	TGTGCCAGCAGCCTTAGACAGGGGAGAGGGTCCTACGAGCAGTACTTC	CASSLRQGRGSYEQYF
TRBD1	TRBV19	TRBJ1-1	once	TGTGCCAGTAGTATGGATCCAGGGGGGAACACTGAAGCTTTCTTT	CASSMDPGGNTEAFF